This T cell receptor (beta chain) was captured by sequencing in a study of post-analysis software for immune sequencing data. Included in the TCR beta cDNA libraries were unique molecular identifiers. A single record per CDR3 protein comes from TCRdb applying MiXCR to the PCR reads. The sample carries roughly 600,000 distinct CDR3 sequences, 40% to 50% recorded once. What was sequenced was blood. The receptor was derived from a girl under 18 with multiple sclerosis.

The CDR3 spells CASSSTGTGGGGEQYF. Written as DNA, the CDR3 is TGTGCCAGCAGTTCGACCGGGACAGGCGGCGGTGGGGAGCAGTACTTC. The V and J genes are TRBV5-6 and TRBJ2-5; 8 bases line up with TRBD1. There are 16 residues in the CDR3. Looked up from germline, CDR1 is SGHDT and CDR2 is YYEEEE. With 5 bases clipped from V and 11 bases from J, the junction kept 20 bases outside the gene matches.